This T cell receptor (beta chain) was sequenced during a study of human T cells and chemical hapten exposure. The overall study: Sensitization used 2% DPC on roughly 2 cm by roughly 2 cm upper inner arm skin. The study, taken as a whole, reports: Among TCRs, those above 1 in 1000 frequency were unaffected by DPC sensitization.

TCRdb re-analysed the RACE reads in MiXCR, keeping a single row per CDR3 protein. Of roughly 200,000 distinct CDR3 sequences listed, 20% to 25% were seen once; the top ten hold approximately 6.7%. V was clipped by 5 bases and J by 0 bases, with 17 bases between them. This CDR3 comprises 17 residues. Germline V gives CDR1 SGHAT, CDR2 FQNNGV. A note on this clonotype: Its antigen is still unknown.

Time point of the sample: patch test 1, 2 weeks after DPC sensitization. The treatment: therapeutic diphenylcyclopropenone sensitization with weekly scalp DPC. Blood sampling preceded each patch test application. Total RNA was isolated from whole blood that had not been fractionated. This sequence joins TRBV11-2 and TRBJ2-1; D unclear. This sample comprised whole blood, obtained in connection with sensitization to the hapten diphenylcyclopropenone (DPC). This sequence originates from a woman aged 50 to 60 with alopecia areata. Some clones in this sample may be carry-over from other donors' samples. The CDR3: CASSPAPQRISYNEQFF. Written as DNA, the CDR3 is TGTGCCAGCAGCCCCGCCCCCCAGCGCATCTCCTACAATGAGCAGTTCTTC.